The clone carrying this T cell receptor beta chain occurred a few times. Germline-derived CDR1 and CDR2 are DFQATT and SNEGSKA (reference sequence). Trimming took 1 base from V and 6 from J; bases not matched to a gene: 5. The CDR3 has 15 residues. This sample was taken from a study of T-cell memory formation after mild COVID-19. 5'RACE primed at constant segments yielded TCR alpha and TCR beta cDNA libraries bearing sample barcodes and UMIs. MiXCR, run by TCRdb on the 5' RACE reads, gives a single entry per CDR3 protein. Of roughly 400,000 distinct CDR3 sequences in the sample, about 15% were seen once.

This receptor was obtained from a man aged 18 to 29 who had mild COVID-19 (a few samples of this study predate the infection). Cell type and time point are not known. The chain is built from TRBV20-1 and TRBJ1-5, with 11 bases fitting TRBD1. Sequences were obtained from PBMCs or a T cell subset sorted from them (not recorded which). Here the CDR3 DNA reads TGCAGTGCTAGAGTTGAGGGACAGGGGGTTCAGCCCCAGCATTTT. Encoded protein: CSARVEGQGVQPQHF.